One and the same sample provided the 15 T cell receptor beta chains below, sequenced in a study of blood T cell repertoires in COVID-19. Generated by immunoSEQ multiplex PCR, the TCRdb table keeps only in-frame clones and is missing some. The sample contains some 200,000 clones, around 90% of which appear only once. Sequenced material: peripheral blood. The origin of the receptors is a man aged 25-40 years with acute or convalescent COVID-19.

V usage is TRBV5-5 and J usage is TRBJ2-1; maybe TRBD2 (5 bases). Germline loops: CDR1 SGHKS, CDR2 YYEKEE (reference sequence). The CDR3 is 13 amino acids. V shed 4 bases and J shed 6 bases, with 11 bases lying between them. The DNA for the CDR3 is TGTGCCAGCAGCCCACGACTAACCAATGAGCAGTTCTTC. Translation gives CASSPRLTNEQFF.

The chain links TRBV5-3 to TRBJ1-4; 7 bases fit TRBD1. TRBV5-3 is an ORF, and what it does is uncertain. This CDR3 has 15 residues. V gave up 6 bases and J gave up 1 base; unmatched junction bases: 6. The CDR3 region is CARTEGAITNEKLFF. The CDR3, as DNA: TGTGCCAGAACCGAGGGGGCGATAACTAATGAAAAACTGTTTTTT.

The genes are TRBV6-5 and TRBJ1-2, with 7 positions matching TRBD1. Germline V CDR1 and CDR2: MNHEY, SVGAGI. The CDR3 length is 13 residues. V dropped 5 bases and J dropped 6; count of bases not matched to a gene: 6. The CDR3, as DNA: TGTGCCAGCAGTCGCAGACAGGGTCATGGCTACACCTTC. Amino acid sequence: CASSRRQGHGYTF.

The genes are TRBV24-1 and TRBJ1-5; D perhaps matches TRBD1 (5 bases). Germline V lookup: CDR1 KGHDR, CDR2 SFDVKD. This CDR3 contains 15 residues. V lost 5 bases and J 1 base, leaving 11 bases between the germline ends. The CDR3 sequence: CATSVGVGSNQPQHF. For the CDR3, the DNA is TGTGCCACCAGTGTAGGGGTTGGGAGCAATCAGCCCCAGCATTTT.

The rearrangement links TRBV7-3 to TRBJ1-1, with D unclear. The germline CDR1 and CDR2 sequences are SGHTA and FQGTGA. Trimming stripped 5 bases from V and 1 base from J, with 8 bases between. The CDR3 sequence is 13 residues long. This CDR3 is CASSPLENTEAFF. The DNA of the CDR3 is TGTGCCAGCAGCCCGTTAGAGAACACTGAAGCTTTCTTT.

This clone was picked up one time. V and J are TRBV2 and TRBJ1-5; 7 bases are a match to TRBD1. Germline V gene data show CDR1 as SNHLY and CDR2 as FYNNEI. V shed 6 bases, J shed 7 bases, and the junction held 9 bases outside the gene matches. The CDR3 contains 14 residues. For the CDR3, the DNA is TGTGCCAGCAGAGGGACAGCACTTGGGCAGCCCCAGCATTTT. It translates to CASRGTALGQPQHF. The complete variable domain, with remaining parts taken from reference TRBV2 and TRBJ1-5, reads EPEVTQTPSHQVTQMGQEVILRCVPISNHLYFYWYRQILGQKVEFLVSFYNNEISEKSEIFDDQFSVERPDGSNFTLKIRSTKLEDSAMYFCASRGTALGQPQHFGDGTRLSIL.

This sequence joins TRBV15 and TRBJ2-7; D gene unclear. Germline V lookup: CDR1 LNHNV, CDR2 YYDKDF (reference sequence). The length of the CDR3 is 11 residues. V lost 8 bases and J 5 bases, leaving 10 bases between the germline ends. CDR3 nucleotides: TGTGCCACCGGAGAATGGGACGAGCAGTACTTC. Translating it yields CATGEWDEQYF.

The chain combines TRBV7-8 with TRBJ2-1, with TRBD2 as a possible D gene (6 bases). Germline V CDR1 and CDR2: SGHVS, FQNEAQ. The CDR3 totals 15 residues. V gave up 4 bases and J gave up 4 bases, with 14 bases separating them. CDR3 nucleotide sequence: TGTGCCAGCAGCTCAACAGCGGGCGGGTACAATGAGCAGTTCTTC. This codes for CASSSTAGGYNEQFF.

The chain combines TRBV28 with TRBJ1-4; 10 bases map to TRBD1. V was clipped by 3 bases and J by 6 bases; unmatched bases: 13. This CDR3 is 18 amino acids long. Germline V gene lookup returns CDR1 MDHEN and CDR2 SYDVKM. This CDR3 reads CASSFPRGQGVIYEKLFF. The CDR3 nucleotides are TGTGCCAGCAGTTTCCCCAGAGGACAGGGGGTTATCTATGAAAAACTGTTTTTT. Supplemented by reference TRBV28 and TRBJ1-4, the full variable domain reads DVKVTQSSRYLVKRTGEKVFLECVQDMDHENMFWYRQDPGLGLRLIYFSYDVKMKEKGDIPEGYSVSREKKERFSLILESASTNQTSMYLCASSFPRGQGVIYEKLFFGSGTQLSVL.

The chain couples TRBV29-1 to TRBJ2-5; D perhaps matches TRBD1 (6 bases). The CDR3 has 11 amino acids. CDR1 and CDR2 from the germline V gene are SQVTM and ANQGSEA. CDR3 bases: TGCAGTACGCAGGGGCGAGAGACCCAGTACTTC. This sequence encodes CSTQGRETQYF.

The genes are TRBV27 and TRBJ2-7; tentative D call: TRBD1 (6 bases). Looked up from germline, CDR1 is MNHEY and CDR2 is SMNVEV (reference sequence). Between the trimmed V and J ends, which lost 7 bases and 10 bases, there was a span of 17 bases. The CDR3 consists of 12 residues. The CDR3 spells CASISIPGVQYF. In DNA, the CDR3 is TGTGCCAGCATTAGTATCCCAGGGGTCCAGTACTTC.

The chain links TRBV19 to TRBJ1-6; tentatively, D is TRBD1 (6 bases). The CDR3 length is 15 residues. Between the trimmed V and J ends, which lost 5 bases and 3 bases, there was a span of 11 bases. Germline CDR1 LNHDA, CDR2 SQIVND (reference sequence). The CDR3 is CASSPDRFYNSPLHF. CDR3 coding DNA: TGTGCCAGTAGTCCCGACAGGTTCTATAATTCACCCCTCCACTTT. The complete variable domain, with remaining parts taken from reference TRBV19 and TRBJ1-6, reads DGGITQSPKYLFRKEGQNVTLSCEQNLNHDAMYWYRQDPGQGLRLIYYSQIVNDFQKGDIAEGYSVSREKKESFPLTVTSAQKNPTAFYLCASSPDRFYNSPLHFGNGTRLTVT.

This chain joins TRBV10-2 and TRBJ2-5, with D perhaps matching TRBD2 (5 bases). The V and J ends lost 6 bases and 4 bases respectively, with 12 bases between them. The CDR3 length is 13 residues. Germline-derived CDR1 and CDR2 are WSHSY and SAAADI. The CDR3 DNA reads TGCGCCAGCAGGGAGGTTAGCTTAGAGACCCAGTACTTC. Amino acid sequence: CASREVSLETQYF.

V and J are TRBV27 and TRBJ2-7; 11 bases agree with TRBD2. CDR3 size: 14 residues. The junction had 9 bases not matched to a gene; V was cut back by 3 bases and J by 11 bases. The V gene's germline CDR1 is MNHEY and CDR2 SMNVEV (reference sequence). CDR3 loop: CASSFTSGSILKYF. The DNA of the CDR3 is TGTGCCAGCAGTTTCACTAGCGGGAGTATTCTAAAGTACTTC.

The rearrangement links TRBV2 to TRBJ2-3; 7 bases align to TRBD2. Germline assignment: CDR1 SNHLY and CDR2 FYNNEI. The CDR3 covers 14 residues. Trimming took 7 bases from V and 6 from J; bases not matched to a gene: 10. Here the CDR3 reads CASTPGGGWDTQYF. CDR3 sequence (DNA): TGTGCCAGCACCCCGGGAGGCGGGTGGGATACGCAGTATTTT.